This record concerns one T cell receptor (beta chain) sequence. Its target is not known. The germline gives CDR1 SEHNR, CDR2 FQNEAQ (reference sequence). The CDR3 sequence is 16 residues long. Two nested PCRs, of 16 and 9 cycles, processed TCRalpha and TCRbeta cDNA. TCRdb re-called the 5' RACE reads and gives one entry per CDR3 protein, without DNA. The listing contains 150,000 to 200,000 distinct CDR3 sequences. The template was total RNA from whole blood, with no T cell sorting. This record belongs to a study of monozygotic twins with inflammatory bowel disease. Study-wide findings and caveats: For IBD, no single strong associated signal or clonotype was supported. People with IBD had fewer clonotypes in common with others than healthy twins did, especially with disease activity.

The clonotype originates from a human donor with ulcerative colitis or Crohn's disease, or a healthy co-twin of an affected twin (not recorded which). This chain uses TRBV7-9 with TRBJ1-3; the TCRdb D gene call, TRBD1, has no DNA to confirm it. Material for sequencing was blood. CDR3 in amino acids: CASSLATGAAGNTIYF. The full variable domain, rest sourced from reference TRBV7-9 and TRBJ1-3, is DTGVSQNPRHKITKRGQNVTFRCDPISEHNRLYWYRQTLGQGPEFLTYFQNEAQLEKSRLLSDRFSAERPKGSFSTLEIQRTEQGDSAMYLCASSLATGAAGNTIYFGEGSWLTVV.